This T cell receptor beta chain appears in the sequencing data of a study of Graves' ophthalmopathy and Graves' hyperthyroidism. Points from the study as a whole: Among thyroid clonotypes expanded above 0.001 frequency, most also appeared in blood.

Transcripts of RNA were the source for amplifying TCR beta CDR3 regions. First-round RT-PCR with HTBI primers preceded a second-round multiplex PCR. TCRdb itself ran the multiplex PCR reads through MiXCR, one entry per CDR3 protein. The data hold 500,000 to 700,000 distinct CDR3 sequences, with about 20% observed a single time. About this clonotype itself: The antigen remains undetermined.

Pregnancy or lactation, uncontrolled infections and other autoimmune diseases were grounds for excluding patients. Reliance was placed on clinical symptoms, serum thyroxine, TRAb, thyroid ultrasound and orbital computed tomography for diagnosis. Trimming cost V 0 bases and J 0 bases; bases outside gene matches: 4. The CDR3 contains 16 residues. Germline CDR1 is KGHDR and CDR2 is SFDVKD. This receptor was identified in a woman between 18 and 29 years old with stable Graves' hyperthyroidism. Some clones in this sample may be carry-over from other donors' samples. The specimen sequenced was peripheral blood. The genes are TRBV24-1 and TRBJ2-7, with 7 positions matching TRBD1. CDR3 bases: TGTGCCACCAGTGATTTGCTGGGGGACAGCTCCTACGAGCAGTACTTC. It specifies CATSDLLGDSSYEQYF.